The source of this T cell receptor (beta chain) is a study of regulatory T cells in long-lasting Graves disease. There are 14 residues in the CDR3. Between the trimmed V and J ends, which lost 4 bases and 4 bases, there was a span of 10 bases. Germline V gene sequence: CDR1 MNHEY, CDR2 SVGEGT. According to the study, TCR beta libraries were built with iRepertoire HTBI primers and CDR3-region Arm-PCR. Via MiXCR, TCRdb re-called the multiplex PCR reads, giving one row per CDR3 protein. The sample yields around 450,000 distinct CDR3 sequences, over 12% seen once. As to time point: newly diagnosed GD, antithyroid drugs for less than 3 months. PBMC RNA was the source of the TCR library. This clonotype came up many times. A further study also used this sample, focusing on T cells in Graves' hyperthyroidism and ophthalmopathy.

The chain is built from TRBV6-2 or TRBV6-3 and TRBJ2-2; maybe TRBD1 (6 bases). The starting material was peripheral blood mononuclear cells (PBMCs), obtained at new diagnosis, from a patient treated with antithyroid drugs. The sequence was obtained from a woman aged 40 to 50 with Graves disease. CDR3 DNA: TGTGCCAGCAGTTCCACAGGGTTCACCGGGGAGCTGTTTTTT. Translating it yields CASSSTGFTGELFF.